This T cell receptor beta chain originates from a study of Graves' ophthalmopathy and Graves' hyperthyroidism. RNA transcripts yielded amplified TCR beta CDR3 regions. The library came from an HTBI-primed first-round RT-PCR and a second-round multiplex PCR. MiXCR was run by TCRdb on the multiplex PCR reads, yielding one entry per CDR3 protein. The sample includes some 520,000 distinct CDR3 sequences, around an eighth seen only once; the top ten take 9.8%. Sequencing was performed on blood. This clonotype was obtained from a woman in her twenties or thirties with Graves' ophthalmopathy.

The CDR3 loop reads CAWSRRELYNSPLHF. In DNA form, the CDR3 reads TGTGCCTGGAGTCGGCGGGAACTGTATAATTCACCCCTCCACTTT. The rearrangement uses TRBV30 and TRBJ1-6; D is unresolved. This CDR3 contains 15 residues. V lost 2 bases to trimming and J lost 4 bases, with 12 bases between them. Germline values: CDR1 GTSNPN, CDR2 SVGIG (reference sequence).